The 14 T cell receptor beta chains reported below all come from one sample, sequenced in a study of blood T cell repertoires in COVID-19. Some clones are missing from TCRdb's copy, which holds only in-frame ones; the method was immunoSEQ multiplex PCR. This sample has about 43,000 clones, with roughly 90% found just once. The sequenced material came from peripheral blood. The receptor source for this set is a woman older than 75 with active COVID-19.

The chain recombines TRBV5-1 with TRBJ2-3; tentative D call: TRBD2 (5 bases). There are 15 residues in the CDR3. Trimming stripped 1 base from V and 0 bases from J, with 9 bases between. Germline values: CDR1 SGHRS, CDR2 YFSETQ. This CDR3 reads CASSLSGISTDTQYF. The CDR3, as DNA: TGCGCCAGCAGCTTGTCGGGGATCAGCACAGATACGCAGTATTTT.

V is TRBV7-2 and J is TRBJ2-5, with 9 bases that match TRBD1. The V gene's germline CDR1 is SGHTA and CDR2 FQGNSA. V shed 5 bases, J shed 2 bases, and the junction held 6 bases outside the gene matches. The CDR3 is 15 residues long. The CDR3 here is CASSLDRGGQETQYF. The CDR3, as DNA: TGTGCCAGCAGCCTGGACAGGGGAGGGCAAGAGACCCAGTACTTC.

This chain joins TRBV4-3 and TRBJ1-4; D is possibly TRBD1 (6 bases). V was pared by 3 bases and J by 8 bases, with 13 bases between. This CDR3 region has 14 residues. Germline V gene sequence: CDR1 LGHNA, CDR2 YSLEER. In DNA, the CDR3 is TGCGCCAGCAGCCAGCGGGGGCACGGAGAAAAACTGTTTTTT. Protein sequence: CASSQRGHGEKLFF.

This chain connects TRBV28 to TRBJ2-7; 9 bases fit TRBD1. V shed 3 bases and J 2 bases; nucleotides not matched to a gene: 5. CDR3 length: 15 residues. Germline V lookup: CDR1 MDHEN, CDR2 SYDVKM. The CDR3 reads CASSFRDRAPYEQYF. CDR3 DNA sequence: TGTGCCAGCAGTTTCAGGGACAGGGCTCCCTACGAGCAGTACTTC.

The chain has TRBV6-2 or TRBV6-3 and TRBJ2-3; 7 bases line up with TRBD2. The germline V gene has CDR1 MNHEY and CDR2 SVGEGT. J was trimmed by 2 bases and V by 2 bases; bases with no gene match: 4. This CDR3 contains 15 residues. The CDR3 bases are TGTGCCAGCAGTTACGGGCGGGGGAACACAGATACGCAGTATTTT. Translated: CASSYGRGNTDTQYF.

The rearrangement joins TRBV6-6 to TRBJ1-1; a weak D match, TRBD1 (5 bases). The CDR3 runs 14 residues. CDR1 MNHNY and CDR2 SVGAGI come from the germline V gene (reference sequence). V shed 0 bases and J shed 6 bases, with 11 bases lying between them. The CDR3 DNA follows: TGTGCCAGCAGTTACTCGCGGCAGGGCTCTGAAGCTTTCTTT. Its protein product is CASSYSRQGSEAFF.

The gene calls are TRBV7-2 and TRBJ2-7, with 9 bases identical to TRBD1. Germline-derived CDR1 and CDR2 are SGHTA and FQGNSA. The CDR3 has 14 residues. V shed 5 bases and J 4 bases; nucleotides not matched to a gene: 6. The chain's CDR3 is CASSLGQGGYEQYF. In DNA form, the CDR3 reads TGTGCCAGCAGCCTGGGACAGGGAGGATACGAGCAGTACTTC.

The CDR3 DNA is TGTGCCAGCTCACCCGGGACAGCTGCCGTCGAGTCCCTCCACTTT. This translates into CASSPGTAAVESLHF. The genes are TRBV18 and TRBJ1-6; TRBD1 matches at 7 bases. The CDR3 spans 15 residues. Germline V lookup: CDR1 KGHSH, CDR2 LQKENI. J lost 14 bases, V lost 3 bases, and 13 bases had no gene match.

This chain joins TRBV28 and TRBJ2-5; D is perhaps TRBD2 (8 bases). Per the germline V gene, CDR1 is MDHEN and CDR2 is SYDVKM. Trimming took 8 bases from V and 5 from J, leaving 18 bases between them. The CDR3 length is 14 residues. The CDR3 loop reads CASLRGAGGETQYF. CDR3 sequence (DNA): TGTGCCAGCCTGCGGGGGGCAGGGGGGGAGACCCAGTACTTC.

J is TRBJ2-1 and V is TRBV18, with D tentatively TRBD2 (6 bases). This CDR3 region has 16 residues. V lost 4 bases and J 5 bases, leaving 18 bases between the germline ends. The germline V gene encodes CDR1 KGHSH and CDR2 LQKENI. The CDR3 DNA is TGTGCCAGCTCACGACCGACTAGTCCCAAAGACAATGAGCAGTTCTTC. It yields the protein CASSRPTSPKDNEQFF. The full variable domain, its missing parts supplied by reference TRBV18 and TRBJ2-1, is NAGVMQNPRHLVRRRGQEARLRCSPMKGHSHVYWYRQLPEEGLKFMVYLQKENIIDESGMPKERFSAEFPKEGPSILRIQQVVRGDSAAYFCASSRPTSPKDNEQFFGPGTRLTVL.

The chain links TRBV3-1 (or the pseudogene TRBV3-2) to TRBJ2-5; TRBD2 agrees at 8 bases. The germline gives CDR1 LGHDT, CDR2 YNNKEL (reference sequence). The CDR3 is 15 residues long. Trimming cost V 3 bases and J 2 bases; bases outside gene matches: 5. CDR3 DNA sequence: TGTGCCAGCAGCCAGGCGGGGGGTGAACAAGAGACCCAGTACTTC. Translating gives CASSQAGGEQETQYF.

This chain links TRBV5-6 with TRBJ1-6; D unresolved. Trimming stripped 2 bases from V and 3 bases from J, with 12 bases between. This CDR3 has 16 residues. Germline V lookup: CDR1 SGHDT, CDR2 YYEEEE. The CDR3 DNA is TGTGCCAGCAGCTTTGGCAATCCCAACTATAATTCACCCCTCCACTTT. This gives the protein CASSFGNPNYNSPLHF.

The chain has TRBV5-1 and TRBJ2-5; 8 bases align to TRBD2. The V gene end was trimmed by 5 bases and the J gene end by 4 bases; junction bases not matched to a gene: 19. This CDR3 region has 18 residues. Germline-derived CDR1 and CDR2 are SGHRS and YFSETQ. The CDR3 protein is CASSSAWLTGGARETQYF. The DNA of the CDR3 is TGCGCCAGCAGTTCAGCTTGGTTAACGGGGGGGGCACGAGAGACCCAGTACTTC.

This clone was seen only a few times. J is TRBJ1-3 and V is TRBV27; 9 bases align to TRBD1. Germline loops: CDR1 MNHEY, CDR2 SMNVEV (reference sequence). The CDR3 spans 17 residues. After removal of 1 base from V and 4 bases from J, the junction contained 8 bases not matched to a gene. Written as DNA, the CDR3 is TGTGCCAGCAGTTTATTTGCCACAGGGGGCTTGGGAAACACCATATATTTT. This gives the protein CASSLFATGGLGNTIYF.